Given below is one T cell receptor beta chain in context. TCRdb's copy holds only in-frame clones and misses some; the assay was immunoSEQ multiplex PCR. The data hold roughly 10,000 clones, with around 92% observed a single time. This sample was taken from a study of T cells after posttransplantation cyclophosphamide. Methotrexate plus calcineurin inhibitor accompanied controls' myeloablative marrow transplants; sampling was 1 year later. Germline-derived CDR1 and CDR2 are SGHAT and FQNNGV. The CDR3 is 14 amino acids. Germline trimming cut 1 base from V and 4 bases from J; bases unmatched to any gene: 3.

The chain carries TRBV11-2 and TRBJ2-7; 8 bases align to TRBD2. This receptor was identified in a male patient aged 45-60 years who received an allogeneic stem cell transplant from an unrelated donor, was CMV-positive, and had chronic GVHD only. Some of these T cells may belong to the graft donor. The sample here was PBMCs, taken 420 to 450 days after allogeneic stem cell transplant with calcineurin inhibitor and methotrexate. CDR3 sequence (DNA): TGTGCCAGCAGCTTAGCTACTAGCGGTTACGAGCAGTACTTC. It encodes CASSLATSGYEQYF.